This TCR beta chain was documented in a study of T cells in Graves' hyperthyroidism and ophthalmopathy. Graves' hyperthyroidism showing no ophthalmopathy progression within 18 months was considered stable. Details on this clonotype: Its cognate antigen is unknown. Since a much larger clone is just one base distant, this may be a read error.

Researchers amplified the TCR beta CDR3 regions from RNA transcripts. HTBI primers were used for first-round RT-PCR of the TCR CDR3. MiXCR, run by TCRdb on the multiplex PCR reads, gives a single entry per CDR3 protein. This table holds a few hundred thousand distinct CDR3 sequences, 14% found once. Regarding the study as a whole: Most expanded thyroid clonotypes above 0.001 also appeared in blood. Separation of ophthalmopathy from stable hyperthyroidism was achieved by a 13 V-J model.

There are 16 residues in the CDR3. Germline loops: CDR1 SGHRS, CDR2 YFSETQ. The sample taken for sequencing was blood. The V gene is TRBV5-1, the J gene TRBJ2-4, with D perhaps matching TRBD1 (6 bases). This TCR came from a woman in her 40s with Graves' hyperthyroidism. For the CDR3, the DNA is TGCGCCAGCAGCCCAGGACAGACCCTAGCCATAAACATTCAGTACTTC. It codes for CASSPGQTLAINIQYF.